This entry describes one TCR beta chain. Antigen specificity is unknown. V lost 5 bases to trimming and J lost 1 base, with 14 bases between them. The CDR3 is 15 amino acids. The V gene's germline CDR1 is SGHRS and CDR2 YFSETQ. This sample was included in a study of OX40 agonist ivuxolimab in advanced cancers. General study results and limits: Blood T cells, both CD4+ and CD8+, expanded clonally by week 6 at 0.1 to 3.0 mg/kg.

Only in-frame clones appear in the TCRdb table, and some are missing; sequencing was by immunoSEQ multiplex PCR. The table includes 80,000 or so clones, roughly 89% detected once. Systemic immunosuppression or autoimmune disease history was grounds to exclude patients. The origin of this receptor is an adult with an advanced solid tumor such as melanoma, head and neck, liver or kidney cancer. Sequencing used CD4+ or CD8+ T cells sorted from blood, obtained in a trial of the OX40 agonist ivuxolimab. This chain links TRBV5-1 with TRBJ2-3; tentatively, D is TRBD1 or TRBD2 (6 bases each). The CDR3, as DNA: TGCGCCAGCAGAGGGGGGAGCGGACGCACAGATACGCAGTATTTT. Translating gives CASRGGSGRTDTQYF. The full variable domain, rest sourced from reference TRBV5-1 and TRBJ2-3, is KAGVTQTPRYLIKTRGQQVTLSCSPISGHRSVSWYQQTPGQGLQFLFEYFSETQRNKGNFPGRFSGRQFSNSRSEMNVSTLELGDSALYLCASRGGSGRTDTQYFGPGTRLTVL.